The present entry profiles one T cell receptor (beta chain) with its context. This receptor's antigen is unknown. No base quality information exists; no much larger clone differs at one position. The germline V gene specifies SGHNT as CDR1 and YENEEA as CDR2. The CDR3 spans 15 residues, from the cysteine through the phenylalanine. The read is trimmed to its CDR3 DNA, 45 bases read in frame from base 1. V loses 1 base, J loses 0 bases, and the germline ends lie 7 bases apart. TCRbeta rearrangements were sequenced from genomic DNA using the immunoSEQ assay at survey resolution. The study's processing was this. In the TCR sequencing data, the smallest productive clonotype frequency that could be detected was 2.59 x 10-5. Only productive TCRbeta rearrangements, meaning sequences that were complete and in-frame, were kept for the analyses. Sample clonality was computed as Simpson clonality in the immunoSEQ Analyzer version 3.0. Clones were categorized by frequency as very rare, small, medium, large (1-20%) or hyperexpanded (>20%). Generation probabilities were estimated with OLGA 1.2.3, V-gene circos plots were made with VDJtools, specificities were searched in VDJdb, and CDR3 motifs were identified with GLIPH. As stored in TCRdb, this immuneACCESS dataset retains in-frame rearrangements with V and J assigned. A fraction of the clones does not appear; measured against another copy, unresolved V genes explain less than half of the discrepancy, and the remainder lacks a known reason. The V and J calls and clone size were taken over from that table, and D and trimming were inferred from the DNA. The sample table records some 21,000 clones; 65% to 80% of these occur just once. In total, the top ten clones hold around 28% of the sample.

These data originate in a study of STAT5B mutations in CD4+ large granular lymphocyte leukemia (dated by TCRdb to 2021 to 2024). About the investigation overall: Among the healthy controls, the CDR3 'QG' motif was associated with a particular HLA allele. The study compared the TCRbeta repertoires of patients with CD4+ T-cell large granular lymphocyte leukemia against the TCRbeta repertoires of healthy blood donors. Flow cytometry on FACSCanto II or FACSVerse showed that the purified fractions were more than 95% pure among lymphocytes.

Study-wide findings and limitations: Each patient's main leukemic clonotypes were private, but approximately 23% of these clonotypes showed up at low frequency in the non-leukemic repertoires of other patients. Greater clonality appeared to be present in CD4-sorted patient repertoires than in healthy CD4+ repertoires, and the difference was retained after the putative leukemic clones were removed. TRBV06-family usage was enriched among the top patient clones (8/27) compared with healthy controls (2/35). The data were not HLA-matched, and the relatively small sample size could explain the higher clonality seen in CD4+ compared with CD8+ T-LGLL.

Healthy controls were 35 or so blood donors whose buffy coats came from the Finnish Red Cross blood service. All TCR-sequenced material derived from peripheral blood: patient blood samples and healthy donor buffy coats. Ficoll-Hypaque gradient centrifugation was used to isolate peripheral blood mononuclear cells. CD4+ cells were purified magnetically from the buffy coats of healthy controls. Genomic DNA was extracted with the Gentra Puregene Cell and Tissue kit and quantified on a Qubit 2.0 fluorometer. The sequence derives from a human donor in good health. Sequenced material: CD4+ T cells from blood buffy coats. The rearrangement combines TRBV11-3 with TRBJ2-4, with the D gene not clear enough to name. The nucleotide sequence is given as TGTGCCAGCAGCTTAGTTCCGGGAGCCAAAAACATTCAGTACTTC. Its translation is CASSLVPGAKNIQYF.